The 30 T cell receptor beta chains below come from one sample, sequenced in a study of cytomegalovirus exposure and HLA in healthy donors. The PCR ran on 60 Vbeta and 13 Jbeta primers. Method: immunoSEQ multiplex PCR; TCRdb's copy keeps in-frame clones and lacks some. This table has some 190,000 clones, more than 65% appearing once. The sequenced sample was PBMCs. The receptors were gathered from a woman in her 30s in good health and CMV-seropositive.

V usage is TRBV4-2 and J usage is TRBJ2-7; 7 bases match TRBD2. Per germline, CDR1 LGHNA and CDR2 YNFKEQ. The CDR3 is made up of 16 amino acids. Unmatched junction bases numbered 9, after V lost 2 bases and J lost 2 bases. The CDR3 DNA is TGTGCCAGCAGCCAAACTAGCGCCAGCCCGACCTACGAGCAGTACTTC. It specifies CASSQTSASPTYEQYF.

This clone was recorded once. V and J are TRBV7-6 and TRBJ2-1; D may be TRBD2 (6 bases). V lost 5 bases to trimming and J lost 10 bases, with 12 bases between them. Germline CDR1 SGHVS, CDR2 FNYEAQ. This CDR3 has 12 residues. In DNA, the CDR3 is TGTGCCAGCAGCCGTAGAGGAGGGGAGCAGTTCTTC. This translates into CASSRRGGEQFF.

This rearrangement joins TRBV6-4 to TRBJ2-1; D is perhaps TRBD2 (5 bases). The CDR3 sequence is 16 residues long. V dropped 2 bases and J dropped 4 bases, with 15 bases sitting between them. Germline V CDR1 and CDR2: MRHNA, SNTAGT. The CDR3 sequence: CASSDEGGRPYNEQFF. For the CDR3, the DNA is TGTGCCAGCAGTGACGAGGGTGGGAGACCTTACAATGAGCAGTTCTTC.

The chain has TRBV5-1 and TRBJ2-1; 8 bases agree with TRBD2. The germline V gene encodes CDR1 SGHRS and CDR2 YFSETQ. The CDR3 sequence is 16 residues long. V trimming: 4 bases; J trimming: 8 bases; junction bases outside the gene matches: 14. In DNA form, the CDR3 reads TGCGCCAGCAGCCCACCCAGAGCGGGAGTAGTTCATGAGCAGTTCTTC. This translates into CASSPPRAGVVHEQFF.

The chain carries TRBV10-2 and TRBJ1-1; D not certain. Germline V lookup: CDR1 WSHSY, CDR2 SAAADI. V was cut by 5 bases and J by 8 bases, with 9 bases left in between. The CDR3 has 11 amino acids. Here the CDR3 reads CASSPQVEAFF. CDR3 bases: TGCGCCAGCAGTCCTCAGGTAGAAGCTTTCTTT.

The chain couples TRBV18 to TRBJ2-5; the match to TRBD2 covers 13 bases. The CDR3 consists of 15 residues. Germline CDR1 is KGHSH and CDR2 is LQKENI. V shed 2 bases and J 5 bases; nucleotides not matched to a gene: 2. The CDR3 loop reads CASSPGLAGEETQYF. The CDR3 region has the DNA TGTGCCAGCTCACCAGGACTAGCGGGGGAGGAGACCCAGTACTTC.

The V gene is TRBV11-1, the J gene TRBJ2-7, with D unresolved. V shed 2 bases and J shed 0 bases, with 8 bases lying between them. The V gene's germline CDR1 is SGHAT and CDR2 FQDESV (reference sequence). The CDR3 sequence is 14 residues long. The DNA for the CDR3 is TGTGCCAGCAGCTTAATCGGAGACTCCTACGAGCAGTACTTC. This encodes CASSLIGDSYEQYF.

The chain links TRBV27 to TRBJ2-3, with 7 bases matching TRBD2. Per the germline V gene, CDR1 is MNHEY and CDR2 is SMNVEV (reference sequence). The CDR3 length is 13 residues. Losses at the gene ends were 1 base for V and 6 bases for J; bases not matched to a gene: 1. CDR3 in DNA: TGTGCCAGCAGTTTATACGGGGGGGATACGCAGTATTTT. Its protein product is CASSLYGGDTQYF.

The table lists this clone with a few counts. The chain carries TRBV5-1 and TRBJ2-4, with 9 bases identical to TRBD1. J was trimmed by 2 bases and V by 2 bases; bases with no gene match: 5. CDR1 and CDR2 (germline): SGHRS, YFSETQ. CDR3 length: 16 residues. CDR3 in DNA: TGCGCCAGCAGCTTACCGGGACAGGGAACCAAAAACATTCAGTACTTC. This translates into CASSLPGQGTKNIQYF.

This clone was observed a few times. V is TRBV7-9 and J is TRBJ2-7; 7 bases map to TRBD2. Losses at the gene ends were 1 base for V and 5 bases for J; bases not matched to a gene: 14. Germline V gene sequence: CDR1 SEHNR, CDR2 FQNEAQ (reference sequence). The CDR3 consists of 17 residues. The CDR3 reads CASSLVDEGGRGNEQYF. The CDR3 coding sequence is TGTGCCAGCAGCTTAGTCGACGAAGGCGGGAGAGGCAACGAGCAGTACTTC.

The chain couples TRBV14 to TRBJ1-1; TRBD1 might be the D (6 bases). This CDR3 contains 19 residues. Trimming took 0 bases from V and 1 from J, leaving 21 bases between them. Germline V lookup: CDR1 SGHDN, CDR2 FVKESK. The CDR3 is CASSQDILPNNRENTEAFF. CDR3 DNA sequence: TGTGCCAGCAGCCAAGACATACTCCCGAACAACAGGGAGAACACTGAAGCTTTCTTT. Variable domain in full (rest from reference TRBV14 and TRBJ1-1): EAGVTQFPSHSVIEKGQTVTLRCDPISGHDNLYWYRRVMGKEIKFLLHFVKESKQDESGMPNNRFLAERTGGTYSTLKVQPAELEDSGVYFCASSQDILPNNRENTEAFFGQGTRLTVV.

The sample holds one count of this clone. V gene TRBV7-9 combines with J gene TRBJ2-1, with a weak D call TRBD2 (5 bases). Germline V gene data show CDR1 as SEHNR and CDR2 as FQNEAQ (reference sequence). The CDR3 has 15 amino acids. Trimming removed 1 base at V and 4 bases at J, with 11 bases between. In nucleotides, the CDR3 is TGTGCCAGCAGCTTAGACCCTGCGGGTTACAATGAGCAGTTCTTC. This sequence encodes CASSLDPAGYNEQFF.

This clone ranks as medium-sized (0.01 to 0.1%). The chain couples TRBV11-2 to TRBJ1-2; 7 nucleotides line up with TRBD1. The CDR3 is 15 amino acids. Trimming took 4 bases from V and 3 from J; bases not matched to a gene: 8. CDR1 and CDR2 from the germline V gene are SGHAT and FQNNGV. CDR3 in amino acids: CASSSGTDADYGYTF. CDR3 nucleotide sequence: TGTGCCAGCAGCTCCGGGACAGATGCTGACTATGGCTACACCTTC.

The chain carries TRBV5-4 and TRBJ2-7; 8 bases match TRBD2. The CDR3 sequence is 16 residues long. Germline lookup yields CDR1 SGHNT and CDR2 YYREEE (reference sequence). After removal of 4 bases from V and 0 bases from J, the junction contained 9 bases not matched to a gene. CDR3 amino acids: CASSGHSGTRSYEQYF. The CDR3 coding sequence is TGTGCCAGCAGCGGTCATAGCGGGACACGCTCCTACGAGCAGTACTTC.

V and J are TRBV7-8 and TRBJ2-5; D unclear. The J call may be in error: the DNA end matches TRBJ2-7 better. The CDR3 totals 13 residues. Germline-derived CDR1 and CDR2 are SGHVS and FQNEAQ. CDR3: CASSLTGPYEQYF. The CDR3 DNA sequence: TGTGCCAGCAGCCTTACTGGGCCGTACGAGCAGTACTTC.

The V call is TRBV19, the J call TRBJ1-1, with a possible D match to TRBD1 (6 bases). V was clipped by 7 bases and J by 3 bases, with 15 bases between them. The CDR3 consists of 14 residues. CDR1 LNHDA and CDR2 SQIVND come from the germline V gene (reference sequence). The CDR3: CASTQGHWDTEAFF. The CDR3 DNA is TGTGCCAGTACGCAGGGGCATTGGGACACTGAAGCTTTCTTT.

The gene calls are TRBV4-1 and TRBJ1-1; the D gene is possibly TRBD1 (6 bases). CDR1 MGHRA and CDR2 YSYEKL come from the germline V gene. The CDR3 is 16 residues long. V lost 5 bases to trimming and J lost 6 bases, with 22 bases between them. The CDR3 is CASSGGRGLPHAEAFF. The CDR3 DNA reads as TGCGCCAGCAGCGGGGGCAGGGGATTACCTCACGCTGAAGCTTTCTTT.

The chain recombines TRBV29-1 with TRBJ2-1, with D possibly matching TRBD2 (6 bases). Trimming stripped 7 bases from V and 3 bases from J, with 19 bases between. The CDR3 has 15 residues. Per the germline V gene, CDR1 is SQVTM and CDR2 is ANQGSEA. Here the CDR3 DNA reads TGCAGCGCAAACCTGGGACTTAAACTCTACAATGAGCAGTTCTTC. Translating it yields CSANLGLKLYNEQFF.

J is TRBJ1-2 and V is TRBV9; the D gene is possibly TRBD1 (6 bases). Germline CDR1 is SGDLS and CDR2 is YYNGEE. The V end lost 4 bases, the J end lost 3 bases, and 19 bases lay between the germline ends. This CDR3 contains 16 residues. CDR3 loop: CASSKLRGILDYGYTF. CDR3 bases: TGTGCCAGCAGCAAACTCAGGGGCATCCTGGACTATGGCTACACCTTC.

This chain connects TRBV2 to TRBJ2-7, with D possibly matching TRBD1 (6 bases). The CDR3 is made up of 13 amino acids. Germline CDR1 is SNHLY and CDR2 is FYNNEI. Trimming stripped 11 bases from V and 3 bases from J, with 17 bases between. The CDR3 is CAATGQTNYEQYF. CDR3 DNA: TGTGCCGCGACCGGACAGACCAACTACGAGCAGTACTTC.

J is TRBJ2-5 and V is TRBV10-2; D not resolved. TRBJ2-7 explains the end of the DNA better; the J call may be wrong. Germline V CDR1 and CDR2: WSHSY, SAAADI. The CDR3 has 11 amino acids. The CDR3 loop is CASSGAYEQYF. In DNA, the CDR3 is TGCGCCAGCAGTGGGGCGTACGAGCAGTACTTC.

The chain is built from TRBV6-6 and TRBJ1-2; possible D gene TRBD1, 6 bases. Germline lookup yields CDR1 MNHNY and CDR2 SVGAGI (reference sequence). CDR3 size: 14 residues. Trimming shortened V by 6 bases and J by 6 bases, and 17 bases separated the two germline ends. The CDR3 loop is CASRGDKDTDGYTF. CDR3 nucleotide sequence: TGTGCCAGCAGGGGGGACAAGGACACGGATGGCTACACCTTC.

The chain employs TRBV28 and TRBJ2-5, with 15 bases fitting TRBD2. The assigned J gene may be wrong: the sequence end matches TRBJ2-7 better. This CDR3 is 17 amino acids long. CDR1 MDHEN and CDR2 SYDVKM come from the germline V gene. The CDR3, as DNA: TGTGCCAGCAGTGGGACTAGCGGGAGGATGATCCCTTACGAGCAGTACTTC. Its protein product is CASSGTSGRMIPYEQYF.

The V gene is TRBV27, the J gene TRBJ2-7; D ambiguous. Trimming shortened V by 1 base and J by 1 base, and 8 bases separated the two germline ends. Per germline, CDR1 MNHEY and CDR2 SMNVEV (reference sequence). CDR3 length: 14 residues. CDR3 sequence: CASSLYVSSYEQYF. CDR3 nucleotides: TGTGCCAGCAGTTTATACGTGAGTTCCTACGAGCAGTACTTC.

As for this clone: This CDR3 is also generated by other DNA sequences in the sample. The genes are TRBV19 and TRBJ1-5; D is perhaps TRBD1 (6 bases). In germline, CDR1 is LNHDA, CDR2 SQIVND (reference sequence). With 8 bases removed from V and 6 bases from J, the gap between germline ends came to 11 bases. CDR3 length: 12 residues. CDR3 residues: CASWGGGQPQHF. Written as DNA, the CDR3 is TGTGCCAGTTGGGGGGGCGGTCAGCCCCAGCATTTT.

The chain links TRBV11-2 to TRBJ1-2; the D is unclear. Trimming removed 1 base from V and 3 bases from J, with 6 bases in between. The CDR3 spans 13 residues. CDR1 and CDR2 (germline): SGHAT, FQNNGV. The CDR3 bases are TGTGCCAGCAGCTTAGGTCCGGACTATGGCTACACCTTC. Translating gives CASSLGPDYGYTF.

The chain recombines TRBV2 with TRBJ2-7; maybe TRBD1 (6 bases). From germline, CDR1 is SNHLY and CDR2 FYNNEI. The CDR3 covers 12 residues. Trimming left V 9 bases short and J 4 bases short, with 13 bases between. The DNA of the CDR3 is TGTGCCAGTCACAGGGCTTCTTACGAGCAGTACTTC. Translating it yields CASHRASYEQYF. Drawing the rest from reference TRBV2 and TRBJ2-7, the complete variable domain is EPEVTQTPSHQVTQMGQEVILRCVPISNHLYFYWYRQILGQKVEFLVSFYNNEISEKSEIFDDQFSVERPDGSNFTLKIRSTKLEDSAMYFCASHRASYEQYFGPGTRLTVT.

CDR3 sequence (DNA): TGTGCCAGCAGCAAAGGAAGTTCTGGCCCCAGCAATCAGCCCCAGCATTTT. It is translated as CASSKGSSGPSNQPQHF. V gene TRBV21-1 combines with J gene TRBJ1-5; the table names TRBD1, a call not compared with the DNA. TRBV21-1 is tagged as a pseudogene. The CDR3 spans 17 residues.

The chain has TRBV4-1 and TRBJ2-5; 7 bases are a match to TRBD2. V lost 1 base and J lost 7; bases outside the gene matches: 0. CDR3 length: 12 residues. CDR1 is MGHRA, CDR2 YSYEKL, per germline. In DNA, the CDR3 is TGCGCCAGCAGCCAAGGGGGGGGGACCCAGTACTTC. Encoded protein: CASSQGGGTQYF.

The chain combines TRBV27 with TRBJ2-5; TRBD2 might be the D (5 bases). Matching the DNA end better, TRBJ2-7 makes the J call doubtful. Germline V gene sequence: CDR1 MNHEY, CDR2 SMNVEV (reference sequence). The CDR3 is made up of 13 amino acids. Here the CDR3 DNA reads TGTGCCAGCAGCTCATTACTAGGCCACGAGCAGTACTTC. Translated: CASSSLLGHEQYF.